The clone carrying this TCR beta chain was recorded once. The antigen is undetermined. The naive CD8 population came from CD45RO-negative cells selected for CCR7, without terminally differentiated effector memory CD45RA+ cells. The data were produced by immunoSEQ multiplex PCR, yet TCRdb's version contains in-frame clones alone and is incomplete. The table records over 2,000,000 clones, 93% of them present only once. This specimen comes from a study of shared clonotypes between healthy human individuals. Whole-study context: The cohort had two women and three men, ages 18 to 49.

CDR1 and CDR2 from the germline V gene are LNHDA and SQIVND (reference sequence). The V segment lost 5 bases and the J segment 4 bases; nucleotides outside the gene matches: 4. The CDR3 has 14 residues. Study-wide points: Sharing of clonotypes among donors was expected to vary with sequencing depth. Across several donors, naive CD4 shared 5% to 6.5%, naive CD8 more than 3%, memory CD4 about 2.5%, memory CD8 about 0.4%. Non-shared clonotypes had lower generation probabilities than clonotypes shared by all four sorted-subset donors.

This chain joins TRBV19 and TRBJ1-5, with 8 positions matching TRBD1. This TCR was recovered from a man aged 18 to 35 in good health. Some clones in this sample may be carry-over from other donors' samples. Source material: naive CD8+ T cells from PBMCs. The CDR3 coding sequence is TGTGCCAGTAGTTGGACAGGGACAAATCAGCCCCAGCATTTT. It translates to CASSWTGTNQPQHF. Supplemented by reference TRBV19 and TRBJ1-5, the full variable domain reads DGGITQSPKYLFRKEGQNVTLSCEQNLNHDAMYWYRQDPGQGLRLIYYSQIVNDFQKGDIAEGYSVSREKKESFPLTVTSAQKNPTAFYLCASSWTGTNQPQHFGDGTRLSIL.